One and the same sample provided the 20 T cell receptor beta chains below, sequenced in a study of radiotherapy plus CTLA-4 blockade in lung cancer. Method: immunoSEQ multiplex PCR; TCRdb's copy keeps in-frame clones and lacks some. The table has approximately 100,000 clones, 82% seen once. The sample consisted of peripheral blood, taken from a patient treated with radiotherapy plus ipilimumab. These receptors all come from a human donor with non-small cell lung cancer who had a partial response to radiotherapy plus ipilimumab.

The chain carries TRBV6-6 and TRBJ2-3, with D maybe TRBD1 (6 bases). Between the trimmed V and J ends, which lost 7 bases and 1 base, there was a span of 12 bases. The CDR3 runs 14 residues. Germline values: CDR1 MNHNY, CDR2 SVGAGI (reference sequence). The CDR3 nucleotides read TGTGCCAGCACGACAGGTGGTGGCACAGATACGCAGTATTTT. It specifies CASTTGGGTDTQYF.

V and J are TRBV27 and TRBJ1-1; 7 bases map to TRBD1. Germline trimming cut 3 bases from V and 1 base from J; bases unmatched to any gene: 5. This CDR3 spans 15 amino acids. Germline CDR1 and CDR2: MNHEY and SMNVEV (reference sequence). CDR3 DNA: TGTGCCAGCAGTTTTTCGGACAGGCCGAACACTGAAGCTTTCTTT. It codes for CASSFSDRPNTEAFF.

The chain has TRBV7-9 and TRBJ2-7, with D uncertain. CDR1 is SEHNR and CDR2 is FQNEAQ in the germline V gene (reference sequence). The CDR3 covers 14 residues. The V gene lost 2 bases and the J gene lost 6 bases, with 14 bases spanning the gap. In DNA form, the CDR3 reads TGTGCCAGCAGCTTATCCTACCTAGGTGGCGAGCAGTACTTC. Translation: CASSLSYLGGEQYF. The variable domain in full, with the rest retrieved from reference TRBV7-9 and TRBJ2-7, is DTGVSQNPRHKITKRGQNVTFRCDPISEHNRLYWYRQTLGQGPEFLTYFQNEAQLEKSRLLSDRFSAERPKGSFSTLEIQRTEQGDSAMYLCASSLSYLGGEQYFGPGTRLTVT.

This rearrangement joins TRBV28 to TRBJ2-7; 8 bases line up with TRBD2. The V gene's germline CDR1 is MDHEN and CDR2 SYDVKM. The CDR3 length is 15 residues. V shed 5 bases and J 5 bases; nucleotides not matched to a gene: 11. CDR3 nucleotide sequence: TGTGCCAGCAGTCCTCCCGGGACTAGTTACCACGAGCAGTACTTC. Protein product: CASSPPGTSYHEQYF.

The J gene is TRBJ1-1, the V gene TRBV28; TRBD1 might be the D (6 bases). This CDR3 is built from 16 residues. The germline gives CDR1 MDHEN, CDR2 SYDVKM. The V end lost 5 bases, the J end lost 0 bases, and 16 bases lay between the germline ends. The CDR3: CASSDLRGTVNTEAFF. For the CDR3, the DNA is TGTGCCAGCAGTGATCTCAGGGGAACTGTGAACACTGAAGCTTTCTTT.

The V call is TRBV2, the J call TRBJ1-4; D possibly corresponds to TRBD1 (5 bases). CDR1 and CDR2 from the germline V gene are SNHLY and FYNNEI. V shed 6 bases and J shed 7 bases, with 18 bases lying between them. The CDR3 totals 15 residues. The CDR3 coding sequence is TGTGCCAGCAGGGGGGGGAGCGGAAGGGGTGAAAAACTGTTTTTT. This gives the protein CASRGGSGRGEKLFF.

V is TRBV23-1 and J is TRBJ1-1; TRBD1 aligns across 9 bases. TRBV23-1 carries the ORF label, with uncertain function. This CDR3 is built from 14 residues. With 6 bases clipped from V and 5 bases from J, the junction kept 7 bases outside the gene matches. The CDR3 bases are TGCGCCAGCAGAGTACAGGGGGCGAGGACTGAAGCTTTCTTT. Protein sequence: CASRVQGARTEAFF.

Concerning this clone itself: At one boundary the junction diverges from the germline segment, which might be a read error. J is TRBJ2-7 and V is TRBV6-6, with 9 bases that match TRBD1. Germline V gene lookup returns CDR1 MNHNY and CDR2 SVGAGI (reference sequence). CDR3 length: 13 residues. CDR3 DNA sequence: TGTGCCAGCAGCTCCGGGACAGGGTTCCCAACTGAGTTC. It encodes CASSSGTGFPTEF.

The chain is built from TRBV7-9 and TRBJ2-1; 12 bases fit TRBD2. Germline V gene data show CDR1 as SEHNR and CDR2 as FQNEAQ (reference sequence). The V gene end was trimmed by 5 bases and the J gene end by 15 bases; junction bases not matched to a gene: 11. This CDR3 is 14 amino acids long. CDR3 loop: CASSLGLAGRVPFF. In DNA form, the CDR3 reads TGTGCCAGCAGCCTTGGACTAGCGGGGAGGGTTCCGTTCTTC.

This clone was seen a handful of times. This chain's CDR3 is CASSLRGSTSYIQYF. The CDR3 coding sequence is TGTGCCAGCAGTTTGAGAGGATCCACCAGTTACATTCAGTACTTC. The V and J genes are TRBV28 and TRBJ2-4; D is unresolved. This CDR3 spans 15 amino acids. Trimming took 3 bases from V and 8 from J, leaving 17 bases between them. Germline V gene data show CDR1 as MDHEN and CDR2 as SYDVKM.

The V and J genes are TRBV18 and TRBJ1-1; 7 bases agree with TRBD1. The CDR3 spans 16 residues. Germline assignment: CDR1 KGHSH and CDR2 LQKENI. J was trimmed by 0 bases and V by 3 bases; bases with no gene match: 7. The CDR3 loop reads CASSPNLQGMNTEAFF. The CDR3 DNA reads TGTGCCAGCTCACCTAACCTACAGGGGATGAACACTGAAGCTTTCTTT.

The V call is TRBV18, the J call TRBJ1-1, with TRBD1 matching over 9 bases. V lost 6 bases, J lost 5 bases, and 7 bases stayed unmatched. Germline-derived CDR1 and CDR2 are KGHSH and LQKENI. There are 14 residues in the CDR3. The DNA of the CDR3 is TGTGCCAGCTCGCAGAACAGGGGGCAAACTGAAGCTTTCTTT. This sequence encodes CASSQNRGQTEAFF.

V and J are TRBV7-9 and TRBJ1-4, with D possibly TRBD1 on 6 matching bases. The ends were cut back, 1 base at V and 3 bases at J, with 15 bases in the middle. In germline, CDR1 is SEHNR, CDR2 FQNEAQ (reference sequence). This CDR3 region has 17 residues. CDR3 bases: TGTGCCAGCAGCTTAGGTCAGGGGCGCGGGCCTAATGAAAAACTGTTTTTT. Translating gives CASSLGQGRGPNEKLFF.

The chain employs TRBV19 and TRBJ1-5, with 7 bases identical to TRBD1. Germline trimming cut 1 base from V and 0 bases from J; bases unmatched to any gene: 3. Germline CDR1 reads LNHDA; CDR2 reads SQIVND (reference sequence). The CDR3 totals 16 residues. Written as DNA, the CDR3 is TGTGCCAGTAGTATAGCAGGGGGTTTTAGCAATCAGCCCCAGCATTTT. This translates into CASSIAGGFSNQPQHF. The full variable domain, rest sourced from reference TRBV19 and TRBJ1-5, is DGGITQSPKYLFRKEGQNVTLSCEQNLNHDAMYWYRQDPGQGLRLIYYSQIVNDFQKGDIAEGYSVSREKKESFPLTVTSAQKNPTAFYLCASSIAGGFSNQPQHFGDGTRLSIL.

The chain combines TRBV28 with TRBJ1-1; 7 nucleotides match TRBD1. Per germline, CDR1 MDHEN and CDR2 SYDVKM. The CDR3 is 14 residues long. V was clipped by 4 bases and J by 0 bases; unmatched bases: 2. The CDR3 DNA follows: TGTGCCAGCAGTTCGGGACAGATGAACACTGAAGCTTTCTTT. This gives the protein CASSSGQMNTEAFF.

This sequence joins TRBV7-3 and TRBJ2-1; D possibly corresponds to TRBD2 (5 bases). The CDR3 is made up of 15 amino acids. Germline CDR1 is SGHTA and CDR2 is FQGTGA. V was trimmed by 5 bases and J by 2 bases, leaving 13 bases between them. CDR3 region: CASSAYEGPYNEQFF. The CDR3 bases are TGTGCCAGCAGCGCGTACGAGGGTCCCTACAATGAGCAGTTCTTC. Using reference TRBV7-3 and TRBJ2-1 for the parts outside the CDR3, the full variable domain is GAGVSQTPSNKVTEKGKYVELRCDPISGHTALYWYRQSLGQGPEFLIYFQGTGAADDSGLPNDRFFAVRPEGSVSTLKIQRTERGDSAVYLCASSAYEGPYNEQFFGPGTRLTVL.

The J gene is TRBJ2-5, the V gene TRBV9; 13 bases agree with TRBD2. The length of the CDR3 is 16 residues. CDR1 is SGDLS, CDR2 YYNGEE, per germline. The junction had 4 bases not matched to a gene; V was cut back by 0 bases and J by 5 bases. CDR3 in amino acids: CASSVGLAGGGETQYF. The CDR3 coding sequence is TGTGCCAGCAGCGTAGGACTAGCGGGAGGAGGCGAGACCCAGTACTTC.

This clone came up a few times. The chain links TRBV9 to TRBJ2-5; 9 bases are a match to TRBD2. The CDR3 covers 17 residues. Trimming at V came to 4 bases and at J to 2 bases, leaving 12 bases not matched to a gene. Germline V lookup: CDR1 SGDLS, CDR2 YYNGEE. The CDR3: CASSPLWGREGQETQYF. The CDR3 nucleotides are TGTGCCAGCAGCCCCCTCTGGGGGCGGGAGGGACAAGAGACCCAGTACTTC.

The V gene is TRBV10-3, the J gene TRBJ2-2, with 9 nucleotides matching TRBD1. Germline CDR1 and CDR2: ENHRY and SYGVKD. V was clipped by 4 bases and J by 6 bases; unmatched bases: 9. The CDR3 runs to 16 residues. In DNA form, the CDR3 reads TGTGCCATCAGTGTGCCACAGGGGGCACAGGCCGGGGAGCTGTTTTTT. Its translation is CAISVPQGAQAGELFF.

This chain connects TRBV2 to TRBJ2-7; weak D call: TRBD2 (6 bases). Looked up from germline, CDR1 is SNHLY and CDR2 is FYNNEI. Trimming took 1 base from V and 3 from J, leaving 13 bases between them. CDR3 length equals 15 residues. This chain's CDR3 is CASSEGAGSNYEQYF. For the CDR3, the DNA is TGTGCCAGCAGTGAAGGGGCGGGATCAAACTACGAGCAGTACTTC.